Detailed here is one TCR beta chain. The CDR3 has 16 amino acids. Trimming at V came to 3 bases and at J to 2 bases, leaving 6 bases not matched to a gene. In germline, CDR1 is SEHNR, CDR2 FQNEAQ (reference sequence). PCR was performed using 60 Vbeta and 13 Jbeta primers. The method was immunoSEQ multiplex PCR; TCRdb's version includes in-frame clones alone and lacks a portion of them. Here the sample spans roughly 130,000 clones, roughly 79% being singletons. This record belongs to a study of cytomegalovirus exposure and HLA in healthy donors. This clonotype originated in a woman between 50 and 59 years old in good health and CMV-seronegative. The sequenced sample consisted of PBMCs. The chain couples TRBV7-9 to TRBJ1-4; 7 bases agree with TRBD1. The CDR3 reads CASSLTGLATNEKLFF. The CDR3 DNA sequence: TGTGCCAGCAGCTTGACAGGGTTAGCTACTAATGAAAAACTGTTTTTT.